A selection of T cell receptor beta chains follows, all from one sample in a study of T cells in Graves' hyperthyroidism and ophthalmopathy. TCRdb passed the multiplex PCR reads through MiXCR, listing each CDR3 protein once. The sample holds about 640,000 distinct CDR3 sequences, roughly 15% seen once. Sequences were obtained from blood. These TCRs come from a woman in her fifties or sixties with Graves' ophthalmopathy. Each CDR3 is given with its conserved first and last residue. The D gene is left open where the match is weak. Expanded clones are given a class, and other clones once, few, many or no size at all.

j_call: TRBJ1-6
clone_size: many
d_call: -
v_call: TRBV6-1
cdr3_aa: CASSYVGHWDSPLHF
cdr3_nt: TGTGCCAGCAGTTATGTGGGACATTGGGATTCACCCCTCCACTTT

j_call: TRBJ2-1
clone_size: -
d_call: -
v_call: TRBV20-1
cdr3_aa: CSASEATDYNEQFF
cdr3_nt: TGCAGTGCCTCAGAGGCGACAGATTACAATGAGCAGTTCTTC

j_call: TRBJ2-3
clone_size: few
d_call: -
v_call: TRBV7-6
cdr3_aa: CASSLEKRVASTDTQYF
cdr3_nt: TGTGCCAGCAGCTTAGAGAAGCGGGTAGCTAGCACAGATACGCAGTATTTT

j_call: TRBJ1-2
clone_size: many
d_call: TRBD1
v_call: TRBV18
cdr3_aa: CASSRTGAGGSDGYTF
cdr3_nt: TGTGCCAGCTCACGTACCGGGGCAGGGGGTTCAGATGGCTACACCTTC

j_call: TRBJ2-7
clone_size: many
d_call: TRBD1
v_call: TRBV5-1
cdr3_aa: CASSHTGQGAYEQYF
cdr3_nt: TGCGCCAGCAGCCACACTGGACAGGGGGCTTACGAGCAGTACTTC

j_call: TRBJ2-2
clone_size: many
d_call: -
v_call: TRBV13
cdr3_aa: CASSLGVDTGELFF
cdr3_nt: TGTGCCAGCAGCTTAGGCGTGGACACCGGGGAGCTGTTTTTT

j_call: TRBJ1-1
clone_size: many
d_call: -
v_call: TRBV7-9
cdr3_aa: CASSPDSRGAFF
cdr3_nt: TGTGCCAGCAGCCCGGACAGCCGGGGGGCTTTCTTT

j_call: TRBJ2-3
clone_size: many
d_call: -
v_call: TRBV15
cdr3_aa: CATSREGGALNFTDTQYF
cdr3_nt: TGTGCCACCAGCAGAGAAGGGGGGGCGCTAAATTTCACAGATACGCAGTATTTT

j_call: TRBJ2-5
clone_size: many
d_call: TRBD2
v_call: TRBV2
cdr3_aa: CASSETSGKKETQYF
cdr3_nt: TGTGCCAGCAGTGAAACTAGCGGGAAAAAAGAGACCCAGTACTTC

j_call: TRBJ2-3
clone_size: -
d_call: -
v_call: TRBV30
cdr3_aa: CAWSVANNQPQYF
cdr3_nt: TGTGCCTGGAGTGTTGCCAACAATCAGCCCCAGTATTTT

j_call: TRBJ2-4
clone_size: many
d_call: -
v_call: TRBV13
cdr3_aa: CASSLAQGVNIQYF
cdr3_nt: TGTGCCAGCAGCTTGGCGCAGGGCGTGAACATTCAGTACTTC

j_call: TRBJ2-1
clone_size: few
d_call: -
v_call: TRBV28
cdr3_aa: CAMSIQGNEQFF
cdr3_nt: TGTGCCATGTCGATACAGGGAAATGAGCAGTTCTTC

j_call: TRBJ2-1
clone_size: -
d_call: TRBD2
v_call: TRBV4-3
cdr3_aa: CASSQEARLAGGSSYNEQFF
cdr3_nt: TGCGCCAGCAGCCAAGAAGCGAGACTAGCGGGAGGTAGCTCCTACAATGAGCAGTTCTTC

j_call: TRBJ2-1
clone_size: many
d_call: TRBD1
v_call: TRBV11-1
cdr3_aa: CASSPTGVGQFF
cdr3_nt: TGTGCCAGCAGCCCTACAGGGGTTGGCCAGTTCTTC

j_call: TRBJ2-1
clone_size: -
d_call: TRBD1
v_call: TRBV13
cdr3_aa: CASSPRDRDNEQFF
cdr3_nt: TGTGCCAGCAGCCCGCGGGACAGGGACAATGAGCAGTTCTTC

j_call: TRBJ2-3
clone_size: -
d_call: TRBD2
v_call: TRBV15
cdr3_aa: CATSRGGGRVTDTQYF
cdr3_nt: TGTGCCACCAGCAGAGGTGGCGGGAGGGTCACAGATACGCAGTATTTT

j_call: TRBJ2-5
clone_size: many
d_call: -
v_call: TRBV2
cdr3_aa: CASSRQGREETQYF
cdr3_nt: TGTGCCAGCAGTAGACAGGGGCGGGAGGAGACCCAGTACTTC

j_call: TRBJ1-1
clone_size: few
d_call: TRBD1
v_call: TRBV5-4
cdr3_aa: CASSSMDRFLNTEAFF
cdr3_nt: TGTGCCAGCAGCTCGATGGACAGGTTCTTGAACACTGAAGCTTTCTTT

j_call: TRBJ2-2
clone_size: few
d_call: -
v_call: TRBV20-1
cdr3_aa: CSARTRDRYTGELFF
cdr3_nt: TGCAGTGCTAGAACGCGGGATAGGTACACCGGGGAGCTGTTTTTT

j_call: TRBJ2-1
clone_size: many
d_call: TRBD2
v_call: TRBV6-1
cdr3_aa: CASSAGTSGRNEQFF
cdr3_nt: TGTGCCAGCAGCGCAGGGACTAGCGGGAGGAATGAGCAGTTCTTC